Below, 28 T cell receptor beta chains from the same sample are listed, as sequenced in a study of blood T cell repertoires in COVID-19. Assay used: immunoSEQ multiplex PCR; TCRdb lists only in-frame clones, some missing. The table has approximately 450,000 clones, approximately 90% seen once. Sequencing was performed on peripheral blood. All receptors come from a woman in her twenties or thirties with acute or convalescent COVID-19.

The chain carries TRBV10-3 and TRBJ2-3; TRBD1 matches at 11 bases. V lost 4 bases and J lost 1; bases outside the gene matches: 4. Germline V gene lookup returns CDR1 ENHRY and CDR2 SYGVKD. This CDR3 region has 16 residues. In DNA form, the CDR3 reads TGTGCCATCAGTGGGACGGGACAGGGGGGCACAGATACGCAGTATTTT. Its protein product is CAISGTGQGGTDTQYF.

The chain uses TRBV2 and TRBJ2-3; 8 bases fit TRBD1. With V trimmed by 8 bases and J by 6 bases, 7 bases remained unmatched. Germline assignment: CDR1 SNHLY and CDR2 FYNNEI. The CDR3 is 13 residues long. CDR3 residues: CASRQGTLDTQYF. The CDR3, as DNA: TGTGCCAGCCGACAGGGGACCTTGGATACGCAGTATTTT.

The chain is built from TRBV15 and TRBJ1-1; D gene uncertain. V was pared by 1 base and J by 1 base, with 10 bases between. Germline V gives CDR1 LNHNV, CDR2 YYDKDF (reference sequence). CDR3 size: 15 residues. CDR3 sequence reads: CATSRVLAGNTEAFF. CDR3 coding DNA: TGTGCCACCAGCAGAGTGTTAGCGGGGAACACTGAAGCTTTCTTT.

CDR3 loop: CSADLGLLDTDTQYF. CDR3 bases: TGCAGCGCTGATCTCGGACTCCTAGACACAGATACGCAGTATTTT. This sequence joins TRBV29-1 and TRBJ2-3; tentatively, D is TRBD2 (5 bases). The CDR3 spans 15 residues. Germline-derived CDR1 and CDR2 are SQVTM and ANQGSEA. With 7 bases removed from V and 2 bases from J, the gap between germline ends came to 19 bases.

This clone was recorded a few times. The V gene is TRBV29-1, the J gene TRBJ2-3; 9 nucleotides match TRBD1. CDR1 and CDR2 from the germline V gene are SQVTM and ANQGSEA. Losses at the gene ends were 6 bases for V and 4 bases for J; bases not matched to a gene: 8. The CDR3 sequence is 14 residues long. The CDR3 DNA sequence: TGCAGCGTAAACAGGGGGCGTAAGTCAGATACGCAGTATTTT. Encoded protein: CSVNRGRKSDTQYF.

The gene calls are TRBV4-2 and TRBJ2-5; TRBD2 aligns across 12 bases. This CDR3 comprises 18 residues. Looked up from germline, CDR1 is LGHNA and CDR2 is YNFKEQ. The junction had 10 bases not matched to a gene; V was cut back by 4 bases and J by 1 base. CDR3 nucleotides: TGTGCCAGCAGCCCAAGAAGGCTAGCGGGGGGGGTCCAAGAGACCCAGTACTTC. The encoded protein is CASSPRRLAGGVQETQYF.

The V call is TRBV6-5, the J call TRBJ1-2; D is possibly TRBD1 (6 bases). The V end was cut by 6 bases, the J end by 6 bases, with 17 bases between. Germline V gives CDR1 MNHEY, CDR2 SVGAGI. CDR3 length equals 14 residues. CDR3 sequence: CASRDQGQGNGYTF. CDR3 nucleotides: TGTGCCAGCAGAGACCAGGGGCAGGGGAATGGCTACACCTTC.

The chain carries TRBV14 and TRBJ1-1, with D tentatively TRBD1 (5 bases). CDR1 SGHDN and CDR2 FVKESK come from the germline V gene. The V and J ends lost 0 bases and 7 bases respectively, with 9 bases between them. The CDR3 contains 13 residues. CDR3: CASSQDLRGEAFF. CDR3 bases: TGTGCCAGCAGCCAAGATCTAAGGGGTGAAGCTTTCTTT.

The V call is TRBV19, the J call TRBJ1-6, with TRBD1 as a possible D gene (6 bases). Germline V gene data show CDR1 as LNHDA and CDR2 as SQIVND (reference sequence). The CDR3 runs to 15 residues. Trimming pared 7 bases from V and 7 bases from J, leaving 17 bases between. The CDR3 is CASNAGATANSPLHF. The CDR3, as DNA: TGTGCCAGTAACGCGGGGGCGACGGCGAATTCACCCCTCCACTTT.

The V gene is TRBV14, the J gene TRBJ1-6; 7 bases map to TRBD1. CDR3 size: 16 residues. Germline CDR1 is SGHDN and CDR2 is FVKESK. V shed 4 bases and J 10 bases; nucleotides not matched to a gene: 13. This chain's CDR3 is CASSLNMGTVSSPLHF. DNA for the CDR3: TGTGCCAGCAGCCTCAACATGGGGACAGTTTCATCACCCCTCCACTTT.

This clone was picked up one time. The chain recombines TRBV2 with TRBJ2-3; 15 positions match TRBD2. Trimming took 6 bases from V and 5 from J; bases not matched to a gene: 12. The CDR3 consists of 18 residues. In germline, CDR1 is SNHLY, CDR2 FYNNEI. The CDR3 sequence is CASSANPGLAGGIDTQYF. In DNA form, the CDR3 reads TGTGCCAGCAGCGCCAACCCGGGACTAGCGGGGGGAATAGATACGCAGTATTTT.

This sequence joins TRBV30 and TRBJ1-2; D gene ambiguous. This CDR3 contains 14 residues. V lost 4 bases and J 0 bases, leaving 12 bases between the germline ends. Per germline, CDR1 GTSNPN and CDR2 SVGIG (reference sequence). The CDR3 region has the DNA TGTGCCTGGACCTCGAGGGTCTCTAACTATGGCTACACCTTC. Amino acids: CAWTSRVSNYGYTF. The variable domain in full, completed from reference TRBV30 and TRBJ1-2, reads SQTIHQWPATLVQPVGSPLSLECTVEGTSNPNLYWYRQAAGRGLQLLFYSVGIGQISSEVPQNLSASRPQDRQFILSSKKLLLSDSGFYLCAWTSRVSNYGYTFGSGTRLTVV.

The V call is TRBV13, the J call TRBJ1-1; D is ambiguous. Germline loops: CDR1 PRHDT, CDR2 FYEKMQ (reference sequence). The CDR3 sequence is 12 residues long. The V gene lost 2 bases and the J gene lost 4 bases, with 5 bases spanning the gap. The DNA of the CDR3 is TGTGCCAGCAGCTTACCCGGCACTGAAGCTTTCTTT. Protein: CASSLPGTEAFF.

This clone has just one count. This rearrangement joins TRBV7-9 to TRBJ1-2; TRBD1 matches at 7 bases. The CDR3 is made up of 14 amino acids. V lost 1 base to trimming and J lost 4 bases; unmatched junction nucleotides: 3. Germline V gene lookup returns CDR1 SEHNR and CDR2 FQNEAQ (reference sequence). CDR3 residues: CASSLGTGVYGYTF. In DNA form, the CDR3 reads TGTGCCAGCAGCTTAGGAACAGGGGTCTATGGCTACACCTTC.

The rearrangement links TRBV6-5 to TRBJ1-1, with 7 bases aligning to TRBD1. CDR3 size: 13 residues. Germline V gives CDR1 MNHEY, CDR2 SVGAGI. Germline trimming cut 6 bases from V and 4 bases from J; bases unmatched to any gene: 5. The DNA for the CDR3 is TGTGCCAGCAGAACAAGACAGGGCACTGAAGCTTTCTTT. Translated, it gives CASRTRQGTEAFF.

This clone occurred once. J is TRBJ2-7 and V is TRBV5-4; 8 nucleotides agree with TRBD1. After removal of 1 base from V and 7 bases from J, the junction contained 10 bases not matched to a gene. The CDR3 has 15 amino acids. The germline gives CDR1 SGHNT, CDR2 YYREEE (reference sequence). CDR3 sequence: CASSLKGQGAEEQYF. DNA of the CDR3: TGTGCCAGCAGCTTGAAGGGGCAGGGGGCGGAAGAGCAGTACTTC.

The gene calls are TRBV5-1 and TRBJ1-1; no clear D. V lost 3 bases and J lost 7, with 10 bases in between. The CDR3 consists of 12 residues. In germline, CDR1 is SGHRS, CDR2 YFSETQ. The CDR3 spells CASSSEHNEAFF. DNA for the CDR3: TGCGCCAGCAGCTCTGAGCATAATGAAGCTTTCTTT.

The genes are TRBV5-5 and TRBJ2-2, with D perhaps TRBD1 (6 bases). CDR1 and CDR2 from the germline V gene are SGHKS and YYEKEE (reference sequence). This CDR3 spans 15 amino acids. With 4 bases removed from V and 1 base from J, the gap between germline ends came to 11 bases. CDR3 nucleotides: TGTGCCAGCAGCGCGGACAGATGGAACACCGGGGAGCTGTTTTTT. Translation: CASSADRWNTGELFF.

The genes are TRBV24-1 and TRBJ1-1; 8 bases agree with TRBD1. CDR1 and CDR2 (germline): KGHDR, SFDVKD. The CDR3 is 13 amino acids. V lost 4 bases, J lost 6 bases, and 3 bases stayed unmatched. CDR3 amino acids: CATSDRTGSEAFF. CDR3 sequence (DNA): TGTGCCACCAGTGACCGGACAGGGTCTGAAGCTTTCTTT.

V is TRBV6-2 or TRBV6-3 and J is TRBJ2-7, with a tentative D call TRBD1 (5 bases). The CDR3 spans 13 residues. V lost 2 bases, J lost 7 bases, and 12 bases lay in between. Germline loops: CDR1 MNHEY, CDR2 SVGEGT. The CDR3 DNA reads TGTGCCAGCAGTTACGTGAGACAGCGTGAGCAGTACTTC. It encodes CASSYVRQREQYF.

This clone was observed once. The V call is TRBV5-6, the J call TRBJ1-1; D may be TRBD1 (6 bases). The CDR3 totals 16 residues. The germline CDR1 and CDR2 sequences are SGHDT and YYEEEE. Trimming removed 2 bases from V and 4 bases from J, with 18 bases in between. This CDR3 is CASSFLGVTGRTEAFF. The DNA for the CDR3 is TGTGCCAGCAGCTTTCTGGGAGTAACAGGGCGCACTGAAGCTTTCTTT.

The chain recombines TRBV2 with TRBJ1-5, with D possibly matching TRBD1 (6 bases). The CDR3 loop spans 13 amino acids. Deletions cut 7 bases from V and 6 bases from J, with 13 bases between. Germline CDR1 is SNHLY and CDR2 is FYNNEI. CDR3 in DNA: TGTGCCAGCATGTTACAGGGCGGTCAGCCCCAGCATTTT. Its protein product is CASMLQGGQPQHF.

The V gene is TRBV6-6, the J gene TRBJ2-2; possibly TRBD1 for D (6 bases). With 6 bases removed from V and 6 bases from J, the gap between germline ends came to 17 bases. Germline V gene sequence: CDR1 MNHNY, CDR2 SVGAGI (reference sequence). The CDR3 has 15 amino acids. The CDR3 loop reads CASSPDGGAPGELFF. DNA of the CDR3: TGTGCCAGCAGCCCCGATGGGGGCGCCCCCGGGGAGCTGTTTTTT.

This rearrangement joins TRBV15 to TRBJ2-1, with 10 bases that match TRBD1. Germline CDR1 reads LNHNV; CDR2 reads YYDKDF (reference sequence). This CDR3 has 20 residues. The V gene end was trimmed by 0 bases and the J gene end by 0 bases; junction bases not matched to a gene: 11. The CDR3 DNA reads TGTGCCACCAGCAGAGATAACGGGACAGGGGCCGAGGGCTCCTACAATGAGCAGTTCTTC. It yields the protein CATSRDNGTGAEGSYNEQFF.

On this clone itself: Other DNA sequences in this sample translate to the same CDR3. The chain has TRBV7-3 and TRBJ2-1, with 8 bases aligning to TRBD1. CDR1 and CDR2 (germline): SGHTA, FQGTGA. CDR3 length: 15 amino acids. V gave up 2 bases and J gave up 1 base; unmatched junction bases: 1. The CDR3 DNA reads TGTGCCAGCAGCTTAGGACAGGGATCCTACAATGAGCAGTTCTTC. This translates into CASSLGQGSYNEQFF.

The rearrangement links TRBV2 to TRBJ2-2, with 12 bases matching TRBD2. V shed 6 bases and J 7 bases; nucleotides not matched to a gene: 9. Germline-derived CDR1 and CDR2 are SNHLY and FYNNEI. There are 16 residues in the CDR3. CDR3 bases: TGTGCCAGCAGCCTTGGACTAGCGGGGATGGACGGGGAGCTGTTTTTT. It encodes CASSLGLAGMDGELFF.

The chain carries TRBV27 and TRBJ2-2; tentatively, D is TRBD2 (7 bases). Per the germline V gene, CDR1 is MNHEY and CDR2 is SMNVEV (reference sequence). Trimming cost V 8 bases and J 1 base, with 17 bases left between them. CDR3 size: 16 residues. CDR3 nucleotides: TGTGCCAGCCGTTATGGGGGGGGCCTGAACACCGGGGAGCTGTTTTTT. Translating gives CASRYGGGLNTGELFF.

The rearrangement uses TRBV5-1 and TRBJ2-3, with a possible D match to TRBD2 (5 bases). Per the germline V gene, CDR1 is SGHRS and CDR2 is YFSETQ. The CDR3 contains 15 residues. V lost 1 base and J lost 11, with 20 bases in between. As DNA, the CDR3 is TGCGCCAGCAGCTTGACGGTTCCAGAGCGGATTGGGCAGTATTTT. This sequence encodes CASSLTVPERIGQYF.